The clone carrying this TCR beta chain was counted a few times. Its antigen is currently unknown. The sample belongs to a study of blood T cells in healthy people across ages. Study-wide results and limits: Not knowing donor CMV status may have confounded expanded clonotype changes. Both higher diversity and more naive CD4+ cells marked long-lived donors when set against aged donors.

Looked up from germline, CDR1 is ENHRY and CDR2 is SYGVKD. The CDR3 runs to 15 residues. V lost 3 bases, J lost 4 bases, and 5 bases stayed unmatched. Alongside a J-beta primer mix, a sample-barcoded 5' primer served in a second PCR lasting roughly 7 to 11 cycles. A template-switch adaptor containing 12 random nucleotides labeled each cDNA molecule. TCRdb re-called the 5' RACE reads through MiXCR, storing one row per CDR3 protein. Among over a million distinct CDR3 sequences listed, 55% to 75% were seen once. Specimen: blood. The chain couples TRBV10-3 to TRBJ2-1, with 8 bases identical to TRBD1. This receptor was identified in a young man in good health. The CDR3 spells CAISDGTGVYNEQFF. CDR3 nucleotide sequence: TGTGCCATCAGTGACGGGACAGGCGTTTACAATGAGCAGTTCTTC.